The clone carrying this T cell receptor beta chain was seen more than once but under ten times. This specimen comes from a study of blood T cell repertoires in COVID-19. About the research overall: In each case, the material was cDNA or gDNA derived from T cells, B-cell-depleted T cells, or PBMCs.

Source study methods: Quantification of nucleated cells was approximated via reference gene primer amplification. The table came from immunoSEQ multiplex PCR; TCRdb's copy has only in-frame clones and leaves some out. The V and J calls and clone size come from that table; D and trimming were worked out from the DNA. Of about 160,000 clones listed, more than 75% are singletons. This clonotype was obtained from a middle-aged man with acute or convalescent COVID-19. Sequenced material: peripheral blood.

The CDR3 here is CASSSQGVTNEKLFF. The CDR3 bases are TGTGCCAGTAGTTCACAAGGGGTAACTAATGAAAAACTGTTTTTT. This chain connects TRBV19 to TRBJ1-4; possible D gene TRBD1, 5 bases. The CDR3 has 15 amino acids. Trimming shortened V by 5 bases and J by 1 base, and 11 bases separated the two germline ends. In germline, CDR1 is LNHDA, CDR2 SQIVND (reference sequence).